A selection of T cell receptor beta chains follows, all from one sample in a study of T cells in Graves' hyperthyroidism and ophthalmopathy. MiXCR, run by TCRdb on the multiplex PCR reads, gives a single entry per CDR3 protein. This sample yields hundreds of thousands of distinct CDR3 sequences, of which around 25% are seen a single time; roughly 80% belongs to the top ten. Sequenced material: blood. The source of these receptors is a man in his forties or fifties with Graves' hyperthyroidism. The CDR3 runs from the conserved cysteine through the conserved F or W. D genes are given only for firm matches. Size tells how often a clone was seen (once, few, many) or the class of an expanded clone, and some rows leave it out.

j_call,d_call,v_call,clone_size,cdr3_length,cdr3_nt,cdr3_aa
TRBJ1-2,-,TRBV28,-,12,TGTGCCAGCGGTTCAAGCGTGTATGGCTACACCTTC,CASGSSVYGYTF
TRBJ2-7,TRBD2,TRBV5-1,few,18,TGCGCCAGCAGCTTGGGGGCCCTGGGTAGCGGGAGCTCCTACGAGCAGTACTTC,CASSLGALGSGSSYEQYF
TRBJ2-1,-,TRBV20-1,few,17,TGCAGTGCCAAAATTCCCAGCGGAGGGAGCTCCTACAATGAGCAGTTCTTC,CSAKIPSGGSSYNEQFF
TRBJ2-5,-,TRBV11-2,many,13,TGTGCCAGCAGCTTAGATCACTATGAGACCCAGTACTTC,CASSLDHYETQYF
TRBJ1-4,-,TRBV5-8,-,16,TGTGCCAGCAGCTTGTCTTCCGTCTCAACTAATGAAAAACTGTTTTTT,CASSLSSVSTNEKLFF
TRBJ2-1,TRBD1,TRBV5-1,-,14,TGCGCCGGCAGTCGAGGGGGCACCTACAATGAGCAGTTCTTC,CAGSRGGTYNEQFF
TRBJ2-6,-,TRBV7-9,few,12,TGTGCCAGCGTCACTGGGGCCAACGTCCTGACTTTC,CASVTGANVLTF
TRBJ2-2,-,TRBV5-1,few,14,TGCGCCAGCAGCTTGGAGGCAGGGACCGGGGAGCTGTTTTTT,CASSLEAGTGELFF
TRBJ2-3,TRBD2,TRBV9,many,15,TGTGCCAGCACCGACACTAGCGGGAGCACAGATACGCAGTATTTT,CASTDTSGSTDTQYF
TRBJ2-3,-,TRBV24-1,-,15,TGTGCCACCAGTGGGACCCGGTTTGGCACAGATACGCAGTATTTT,CATSGTRFGTDTQYF
TRBJ1-6,TRBD1,TRBV3-1,-,16,TGTGCCAGCAGCCAAGATCAGGGACAGGGAGGGTCACCCCTCCACTTT,CASSQDQGQGGSPLHF
TRBJ1-5,-,TRBV18,many,14,TGTGCCAGCTCACCACTACAGGGCAATCAGCCCCAGCATTTT,CASSPLQGNQPQHF
TRBJ2-3,-,TRBV6-1,many,18,TGTGCCAGCAGCGCCCTGGGGGGACCGAGAAGCGGACTAGATACGCAGTATTTT,CASSALGGPRSGLDTQYF
TRBJ2-5,-,TRBV20-1,-,11,TGCAGTGTTAGTGGTCAAGAGACCCAGTACTTC,CSVSGQETQYF
TRBJ2-2,TRBD2,TRBV11-2,many,15,TGTGCCAGCAGCTCGGGACTAAGGAACACCGGGGAGCTGTTTTTT,CASSSGLRNTGELFF
TRBJ2-3,-,TRBV11-2,-,15,TGTGCCAGCAGCTTAGAGGGCTCCCGGTCGGATACGCAGTATTTT,CASSLEGSRSDTQYF
TRBJ2-3,-,TRBV12-3/TRBV12-4,many,14,TGTGCCAGCGGCCTCGGGACTCACACAGATACGCAGTATTTT,CASGLGTHTDTQYF
TRBJ2-5,TRBD2,TRBV20-1,many,16,TGCAGTGCTAGAGACCAAGGGACTAGCGATTGGGAGACCCAGTACTTC,CSARDQGTSDWETQYF
TRBJ2-2,TRBD2,TRBV6-1,-,15,TGTGCCAGCACGGTACTAGCGGGAGGTATCGGGGAGCTGTTTTTT,CASTVLAGGIGELFF
TRBJ1-2,-,TRBV29-1,-,11,TGCAGCGTTCCAGGTATCTATGGCTACACCTTC,CSVPGIYGYTF
TRBJ2-5,TRBD1,TRBV6-1,many,11,TGTGCCAGCAGTCAGACAGGGGTCCAGTACTTC,CASSQTGVQYF
TRBJ2-7,-,TRBV7-9,few,13,TGTGCCAGCAGCTCGCAGGGGATGTACGAGCAGTACTTC,CASSSQGMYEQYF
TRBJ2-3,-,TRBV20-1,few,13,TGCAGTGCTAACAAGGCTAGTGGGGATACGCAGTATTTT,CSANKASGDTQYF
TRBJ2-7,-,TRBV20-1,-,13,TGCAGTGCTGGAGGAGCGGGTTATGACGAGCAGTACTTC,CSAGGAGYDEQYF
TRBJ1-6,-,TRBV3-1,-,14,TGTGCCAGCAGCCAAGTGTGGGGGGATTCACCCCTCCACTTT,CASSQVWGDSPLHF
TRBJ2-1,TRBD2,TRBV7-9,many,16,TGTGCCAGCAGCCAAACTCTAGCGGGAAGATTTAATGAGCAGTTCTTC,CASSQTLAGRFNEQFF
TRBJ1-1,TRBD1,TRBV18,-,17,TGTGCCAGCTCACACGGGAGGCTAGACAGGGGAGGAACTGAAGCTTTCTTT,CASSHGRLDRGGTEAFF
TRBJ1-3,-,TRBV6-1,many,15,TGTGCCAGCAGACATGACGGGGGCTCTGGAAACACCATATATTTT,CASRHDGGSGNTIYF
TRBJ2-1,TRBD2,TRBV11-2,few,16,TGTGCCAGCAGCCGCCAACTAGCGGGAGGTAACAATGAGCAGTTCTTC,CASSRQLAGGNNEQFF
TRBJ2-3,TRBD2,TRBV4-1,-,16,TGCGCCAGCAGCCAAGTCTTAGCGGGAGGGCGGGATACGCAGTATTTT,CASSQVLAGGRDTQYF
TRBJ1-2,-,TRBV24-1,once,15,TGTGCCACCAGTGACTGGAACGGATCTAACTATGGCTACACCTTC,CATSDWNGSNYGYTF
TRBJ1-4,-,TRBV7-2,-,16,TGTGCCAGCAGCTTAAGTGGCCGTGCAACTAATGAAAAACTGTTTTTT,CASSLSGRATNEKLFF
TRBJ1-2,-,TRBV11-2,-,14,TGTGCCAGCAGCGAACCACCGGTCCGCTATGGCTACACCTTC,CASSEPPVRYGYTF
TRBJ2-1,TRBD2,TRBV12-3/TRBV12-4,many,16,TGTGCCAGCATCGATCCATTGGCGGGAGCCTACAATGAGCAGTTCTTC,CASIDPLAGAYNEQFF
TRBJ1-3,-,TRBV30,-,12,TGTGCCTGGAGTGTACGTGGAAACACCATATATTTT,CAWSVRGNTIYF
TRBJ2-3,-,TRBV5-1,many,14,TGCGCCAGCAGCTTGGCACTGCGGGCAGATACGCAGTATTTT,CASSLALRADTQYF
TRBJ2-1,TRBD1,TRBV6-1,-,14,TGTGCCACCGGGGACAGGGGGCGGTACAATGAGCAGTTCTTC,CATGDRGRYNEQFF
TRBJ1-1,-,TRBV19,-,14,TGTGCCAGTCGTCTCCTTAATCGGGCTTCAGAAGCTTTCTTT,CASRLLNRASEAFF
TRBJ2-4,-,TRBV30,few,11,TGTGCCTGGAGTGGCGACGACATTCAGTACTTC,CAWSGDDIQYF
TRBJ1-1,TRBD1,TRBV12-3/TRBV12-4,many,13,TGTGCCAGCAGTCGACAGGGGGCGACTGAAGCTTTCTTT,CASSRQGATEAFF
TRBJ2-7,-,TRBV6-1,-,15,TGTGCCAGCAGTGAGAGGCAGGGGATGACCTACGAGCAGTACTTC,CASSERQGMTYEQYF
TRBJ2-7,-,TRBV7-9,-,12,TGTGCCAGCAGCGGATCTAATTACGAGCAGTACTTC,CASSGSNYEQYF
TRBJ2-4,-,TRBV27,few,13,TGTGCCAGCAGTTTTGGGGACTCCAACATTCAGTACTTC,CASSFGDSNIQYF
TRBJ1-2,TRBD1,TRBV11-3,many,13,TGTGCCAGCAGCTTCGACAGGGGAAATGGCTACACCTTC,CASSFDRGNGYTF
TRBJ2-7,TRBD2,TRBV7-9,few,15,TGTGCCAGCAGCTTAGATGGACTAGCGGGATCCGAGCAGTACTTC,CASSLDGLAGSEQYF
TRBJ2-4,-,TRBV2,-,14,TGTGCCAGCAGGAAGGGGCTAGGGGTAGACATTCAGTACTTC,CASRKGLGVDIQYF
TRBJ2-1,TRBD2,TRBV11-3,few,16,TGTGCCAGCAGCTTAGATGGGCTAGCGGGGGACAATGAGCAGTTCTTC,CASSLDGLAGDNEQFF
TRBJ2-7,TRBD2,TRBV6-5,-,17,TGTGCCAGCAGTTACTCTCGGCGGGAGGCGATCTCCTACGAGCAGTACTTC,CASSYSRREAISYEQYF
TRBJ2-3,TRBD2,TRBV9,-,16,TGTGCCAGCAGCGGGCTGACTAGCGGACGGACGGATACGCAGTATTTT,CASSGLTSGRTDTQYF
TRBJ2-2,-,TRBV19,-,14,TGTGCCAGTAGTCCCGGCGGGGTTCCCGGGGAGCTGTTTTTT,CASSPGGVPGELFF